This TCR beta chain comes out of a study of T cell changes during pregnancy in multiple sclerosis. Data came from immunoSEQ multiplex PCR; TCRdb stores just in-frame clones and leaves some out. Among more than 85,000 clones listed, about 94% were seen once. Germline CDR1 reads MNHEY; CDR2 reads SMNVEV (reference sequence). The CDR3 has 15 residues. Between the trimmed V and J ends, which lost 7 bases and 2 bases, there was a span of 14 bases. The sample was peripheral blood, taken before pregnancy. The sequence was obtained from a female donor with multiple sclerosis, enrolled in a pregnancy study. The genes are TRBV27 and TRBJ1-4; D is unclear. In nucleotides, the CDR3 is TGTGCCAGCACCATATCACCCGGGACTAATGAAAAACTGTTTTTT. Amino acids: CASTISPGTNEKLFF.